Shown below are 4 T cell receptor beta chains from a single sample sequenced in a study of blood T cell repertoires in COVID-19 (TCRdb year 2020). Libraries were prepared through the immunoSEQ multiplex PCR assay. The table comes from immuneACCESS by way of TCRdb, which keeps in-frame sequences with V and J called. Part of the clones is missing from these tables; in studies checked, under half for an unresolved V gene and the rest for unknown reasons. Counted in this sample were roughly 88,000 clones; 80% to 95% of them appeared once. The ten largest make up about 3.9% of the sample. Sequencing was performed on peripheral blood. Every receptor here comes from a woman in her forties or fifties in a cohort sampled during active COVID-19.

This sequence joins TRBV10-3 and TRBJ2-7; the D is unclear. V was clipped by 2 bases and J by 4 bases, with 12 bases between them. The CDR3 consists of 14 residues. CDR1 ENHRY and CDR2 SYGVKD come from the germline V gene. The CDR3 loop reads CAISEQTTLYEQYF. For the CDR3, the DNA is TGTGCCATCAGTGAGCAAACGACACTGTACGAGCAGTACTTC.

The CDR3 DNA sequence: TGTGCCAGCAGCGTCTCCGGGACAGAGAGGATTAGCAATCAGCCCCAGCATTTT. Translation gives CASSVSGTERISNQPQHF. This rearrangement joins TRBV7-8 to TRBJ1-5, with 7 bases matching TRBD1. CDR3 length: 18 residues. The trim removed 5 bases at V and 0 bases at J, leaving 13 bases unmatched. Germline V gene sequence: CDR1 SGHVS, CDR2 FQNEAQ.

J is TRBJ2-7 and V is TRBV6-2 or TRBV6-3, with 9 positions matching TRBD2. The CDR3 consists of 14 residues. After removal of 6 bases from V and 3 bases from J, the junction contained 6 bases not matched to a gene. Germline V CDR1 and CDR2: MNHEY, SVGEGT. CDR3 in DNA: TGTGCCAGCAGCAGCGGGGGGACAGACTACGAGCAGTACTTC. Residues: CASSSGGTDYEQYF.

CDR3 DNA: TGTGCCAGCAGCCAAGTTACAGGGGCCATGGAGACCCAGTACTTC. Translated, it gives CASSQVTGAMETQYF. This chain joins TRBV4-2 and TRBJ2-5, with TRBD1 matching over 7 bases. Germline CDR1 reads LGHNA; CDR2 reads YNFKEQ. CDR3 size: 15 residues. Trimming cost V 1 base and J 5 bases; bases outside gene matches: 7.